This TCR beta chain is drawn from a study of blood T cell repertoires in COVID-19. About the study: Both acute and convalescent COVID-19 samples were obtained from the United States, Italy and Spain. T cells, B-cell-depleted T cells, or PBMCs provided the cDNA or gDNA that served as material.

The CDR3 length is 16 residues. V was shortened by 1 base and J by 2 bases, with 12 bases between the two germline ends. Germline CDR1 reads SGHVS; CDR2 reads FQNEAQ. Per the original data handling: Amplifying reference gene primers gave estimates of nucleated cell counts. The repertoire was sequenced with immunoSEQ multiplex PCR; TCRdb's copy has only in-frame clones and lacks some. V and J calls and clone size follow that table, whereas D and trimming were derived from the DNA. Of approximately 240,000 clones in the sample, approximately 86% are singletons; the top ten hold 4% to 6%. The chain carries TRBV7-8 and TRBJ2-1; no definite D call. The TCR sequence derives from a woman aged 80 or over with active or convalescent COVID-19. Sequenced: peripheral blood. CDR3 protein: CASSLVAPSPYNEQFF. The CDR3 region has the DNA TGTGCCAGCAGCTTAGTCGCTCCGAGTCCCTACAATGAGCAGTTCTTC.